Listed below are T cell receptor beta chains from one sample, sequenced in a study of cytomegalovirus exposure and HLA in healthy donors. Sequencing was performed with immunoSEQ multiplex PCR; in TCRdb, only in-frame clones are kept and a portion is missing. The clone table shows roughly 35,000 clones, with the ten largest holding 1.9%. Material: PBMCs. Receptors originate from a woman in her thirties or forties in good health and CMV-seropositive. Both conserved end residues are part of each CDR3. A D gene is named only where the DNA matches it firmly.

CDR3 protein: CASSLGGSGSTDTQYF
CDR3 DNA: TGTGCCAGCAGCTTAGGAGGTAGCGGAAGCACAGATACGCAGTATTTT
D gene: .
J gene: TRBJ2-3
V gene: TRBV7-9

CDR3 protein: CASSAEASSYNSPLHF
CDR3 DNA: TGTGCCAGCAGTGCGGAAGCGAGCTCCTATAATTCACCCCTCCACTTT
D gene: .
J gene: TRBJ1-6
V gene: TRBV2

CDR3 protein: CASSFQGVDKNIQYF
CDR3 DNA: TGCGCCAGCAGCTTTCAGGGGGTAGACAAAAACATTCAGTACTTC
D gene: TRBD1
J gene: TRBJ2-4
V gene: TRBV10-2

CDR3 protein: CASSMVRPTDTQYF
CDR3 DNA: TGTGCCAGTAGTATGGTGCGTCCCACAGATACGCAGTATTTT
D gene: .
J gene: TRBJ2-3
V gene: TRBV19

CDR3 protein: CAISESTTGDGYTF
CDR3 DNA: TGTGCCATCAGTGAGTCGACAACAGGTGATGGCTACACCTTC
D gene: .
J gene: TRBJ1-2
V gene: TRBV10-3

CDR3 protein: CASSYRDRGGYEQYF
CDR3 DNA: TGTGCCAGCAGTTACCGGGACAGGGGAGGCTACGAGCAGTACTTC
D gene: TRBD1
J gene: TRBJ2-7
V gene: TRBV6-5

CDR3 protein: CASSFRTSGGARDEQFF
CDR3 DNA: TGCGCCAGCAGCTTCCGGACTAGCGGGGGGGCTAGAGATGAGCAGTTCTTC
D gene: TRBD2
J gene: TRBJ2-1
V gene: TRBV5-1

CDR3 protein: CASSPEGEGPPGQYF
CDR3 DNA: TGTGCCAGCAGCCCCGAGGGGGAAGGCCCTCCGGGGCAGTACTTC
D gene: .
J gene: TRBJ2-7
V gene: TRBV9

CDR3 protein: CAWRAGLAGGFNTGELFF
CDR3 DNA: TGTGCCTGGAGGGCGGGACTAGCGGGGGGCTTTAACACCGGGGAGCTGTTTTTT
D gene: TRBD2
J gene: TRBJ2-2
V gene: TRBV30

CDR3 protein: CASSLGRWWEGRDTQYF
CDR3 DNA: TGTGCCAGCAGTTTAGGACGTTGGTGGGAGGGCCGAGATACGCAGTATTTT
D gene: TRBD2
J gene: TRBJ2-3
V gene: TRBV28

CDR3 protein: CASSGAGTRTGELFF
CDR3 DNA: TGTGCCAGCAGCGGGGCCGGGACTAGGACCGGGGAGCTGTTTTTT
D gene: TRBD2
J gene: TRBJ2-2
V gene: TRBV7-6

CDR3 protein: CASSMDRYSYEQYF
CDR3 DNA: TGTGCCAGTAGTATGGACAGATATTCCTACGAGCAGTACTTC
D gene: .
J gene: TRBJ2-7
V gene: TRBV19

CDR3 protein: CATSREGTGGHGYGYTF
CDR3 DNA: TGTGCCACCAGCAGAGAAGGGACAGGGGGCCACGGCTATGGCTACACCTTC
D gene: TRBD1
J gene: TRBJ1-2
V gene: TRBV15

CDR3 protein: CASSLLAGGETQYF
CDR3 DNA: TGTGCCAGCAGCTTGCTAGCGGGAGGAGAGACCCAGTACTTC
D gene: TRBD2
J gene: TRBJ2-5
V gene: TRBV5-4

CDR3 protein: CASSATDISGNTIYF
CDR3 DNA: TGTGCCAGCAGTGCTACGGACATTTCTGGAAACACCATATATTTT
D gene: .
J gene: TRBJ1-3
V gene: TRBV6-5

CDR3 protein: CACTPRSIAKNIQYF
CDR3 DNA: TGTGCCTGTACCCCAAGGAGCATAGCCAAAAACATTCAGTACTTC
D gene: .
J gene: TRBJ2-4
V gene: TRBV30

CDR3 protein: CAWSTTGRNEKLFF
CDR3 DNA: TGTGCCTGGAGTACGACAGGGAGGAATGAAAAACTGTTTTTT
D gene: TRBD1
J gene: TRBJ1-4
V gene: TRBV30

CDR3 protein: CASSESSAKNIQYF
CDR3 DNA: TGTGCCAGCAGTGAGTCCAGTGCCAAAAACATTCAGTACTTC
D gene: .
J gene: TRBJ2-4
V gene: TRBV2

CDR3 protein: CARSSSGTSGRAQYF
CDR3 DNA: TGTGCCAGAAGCTCTTCCGGGACTAGCGGACGAGCGCAGTATTTT
D gene: TRBD2
J gene: TRBJ2-3
V gene: TRBV5-3

CDR3 protein: CSGKTGAGGSEQFF
CDR3 DNA: TGCAGCGGAAAAACAGGGGCGGGGGGCAGTGAGCAGTTCTTC
D gene: .
J gene: TRBJ2-1
V gene: TRBV29-1

CDR3 protein: CASSLALTGVGSTEAFF
CDR3 DNA: TGTGCCAGCAGCTTAGCCCTAACAGGGGTCGGTAGCACTGAAGCTTTCTTT
D gene: TRBD1
J gene: TRBJ1-1
V gene: TRBV7-8

CDR3 protein: CASSVYGGVNEQFF
CDR3 DNA: TGTGCCAGCAGCGTATATGGGGGCGTCAATGAGCAGTTCTTC
D gene: .
J gene: TRBJ2-1
V gene: TRBV9